This note documents a single T cell receptor beta chain sequence. The CDR3 loop spans 14 amino acids. Germline-derived CDR1 and CDR2 are MDHEN and SYDVKM. The J segment lost 1 base and the V segment lost 8 bases, leaving 4 bases of the junction unmatched. These data belong to a study of blood T cell repertoires in COVID-19. Study-level background: Both acute and convalescent COVID-19 samples were obtained from the United States, Italy and Spain. Sample material is recorded as cDNA or gDNA derived from T cells, B-cell-depleted T cells, or PBMCs.

In the authors' methods: Estimation of nucleated cell counts was performed using reference gene primer amplification. The data were produced by immunoSEQ multiplex PCR, yet TCRdb's version contains in-frame clones alone and is incomplete. The V and J calls and clone size were taken over from that table, and D and trimming were inferred from the DNA. The data show about 130,000 clones, with around nine tenths seen just once and roughly 11% held by the top ten. Enrolment of Seattle patients took place during active infection, and they were followed longitudinally. This sequence was found in a woman in her seventies with COVID-19, enrolled during active disease. This rearrangement joins TRBV28 to TRBJ2-7; the match to TRBD2 covers 11 bases. Sequenced input: peripheral blood. CDR3 bases: TGTGCCAGCTGCACTAGCGGGGGATCCTACGAGCAGTACTTC. It specifies CASCTSGGSYEQYF.